Below are 2 T cell receptor beta chains sequenced from a single sample in a study of cytomegalovirus exposure and HLA in healthy donors (dated by TCRdb to 2016 to 2017). Libraries were made using the immunoSEQ multiplex PCR assay. For the multiplex PCR, a mixture combining 60 forward primers for TCR Vbeta segments and 13 reverse primers for TCR Jbeta segments was used. This is the immuneACCESS table as TCRdb keeps it, with only in-frame sequences that have V and J called. A part of the clones is gone; compared with another copy, unresolved V genes explain less than half, and the rest is unexplained. Counted in this sample were 76,000 or so clones; 65% to 80% of them appeared once. The ten biggest clones cover 2.5% of the sample. Sequenced: PBMCs. The receptors originated from a man aged 25-45 years in good health and CMV-seronegative.

With respect to this clone: Mismatch with germline at one junction end may stem from a read error. The rearrangement uses TRBV9 and TRBJ2-2, with TRBD2 matching over 7 bases. Germline CDR1 reads SGDLS; CDR2 reads YYNGEE. The CDR3 consists of 15 residues. CDR3 nucleotides: TGTTCCAGCAGCCTGCGGGGGATCGACACCGGGGAGCTGTTTTTT. It specifies CSSSLRGIDTGELFF.

This clone is a singleton in its sample. The J gene is TRBJ2-7, the V gene TRBV28; weak D call: TRBD1 (5 bases). CDR3 size: 13 residues. Germline V gene lookup returns CDR1 MDHEN and CDR2 SYDVKM. The ends were cut back, 6 bases at V and 0 bases at J, with 9 bases in the middle. DNA of the CDR3: TGTGCCAGCAGCCTGGACAACTCCTACGAGCAGTACTTC. It specifies CASSLDNSYEQYF.